The 19 T cell receptor beta chains reported below all come from one sample, sequenced in a study of cytotoxic CD8 clonotypes in ibrutinib-treated CLL. Sequencing used immunoSEQ multiplex PCR; TCRdb keeps in-frame clones, though not all of them. Counted here are some 200,000 clones, 75% to 80% occurring once; the ten biggest clones make up roughly an eighth. Here the sequenced sample was PBMCs, taken after 12 months of ibrutinib treatment. These receptor sequences come from a human donor with chronic lymphocytic leukemia.

The chain has TRBV28 and TRBJ1-2, with D perhaps TRBD1 (6 bases). The germline V and J ends were trimmed by 5 bases and 4 bases, with 14 bases remaining between them. The V gene's germline CDR1 is MDHEN and CDR2 SYDVKM. The CDR3 consists of 14 residues. The CDR3 protein is CASSQGSRAYGYTF. Written as DNA, the CDR3 is TGTGCCAGCAGTCAGGGGAGTCGAGCCTATGGCTACACCTTC.

This clone was seen a single time. The CDR3 DNA follows: TGTGCCAGCAGCCAAGATATTGGGGGATCCTATGGCTACACCTTC. Its translation is CASSQDIGGSYGYTF. V is TRBV4-2 and J is TRBJ1-2, with TRBD1 as a possible D gene (5 bases). From germline, CDR1 is LGHNA and CDR2 YNFKEQ. This CDR3 has 15 amino acids. V shed 0 bases and J shed 4 bases, with 12 bases lying between them.

J is TRBJ2-3 and V is TRBV5-6; TRBD2 matches 8 bases. There are 15 residues in the CDR3. Germline CDR1 and CDR2: SGHDT and YYEEEE. Trimming took 4 bases from V and 6 from J; bases not matched to a gene: 10. CDR3 sequence reads: CASSRTSGGRDTQYF. In nucleotides, the CDR3 is TGTGCCAGCAGCCGAACCTCGGGAGGGCGGGATACGCAGTATTTT. Supplemented by reference TRBV5-6 and TRBJ2-3, the full variable domain reads DAGVTQSPTHLIKTRGQQVTLRCSPKSGHDTVSWYQQALGQGPQFIFQYYEEEERQRGNFPDRFSGHQFPNYSSELNVNALLLGDSALYLCASSRTSGGRDTQYFGPGTRLTVL.

V gene TRBV19 combines with J gene TRBJ1-1, with TRBD1 matching 7 bases. Germline CDR1 and CDR2: LNHDA and SQIVND (reference sequence). The J segment lost 5 bases and the V segment lost 9 bases, leaving 12 bases of the junction unmatched. The CDR3 sequence is 14 residues long. CDR3 protein: CASGPQGRGTEAFF. As DNA, the CDR3 is TGTGCCAGCGGCCCACAGGGGCGGGGGACTGAAGCTTTCTTT.

This rearrangement joins TRBV6-5 to TRBJ2-7; 7 nucleotides line up with TRBD2. Germline loops: CDR1 MNHEY, CDR2 SVGAGI. Trimming cost V 7 bases and J 3 bases; bases outside gene matches: 12. The CDR3 length is 15 residues. This CDR3 is CASTRSGVGFYEQYF. The CDR3 DNA follows: TGTGCCAGCACCCGCAGCGGGGTTGGCTTCTACGAGCAGTACTTC.

The chain combines TRBV10-3 with TRBJ2-1, with TRBD2 matching 13 bases. CDR1 is ENHRY and CDR2 is SYGVKD in the germline V gene. Trimming cost V 8 bases and J 9 bases; bases outside gene matches: 4. The CDR3 runs 13 residues. CDR3 residues: CAIAGLAGREQFF. The CDR3 nucleotides read TGTGCCATCGCGGGACTAGCGGGACGTGAGCAGTTCTTC.

Comment on this clone: At one end, the junction sequence differs from germline, possibly due to a read error. The rearrangement links TRBV28 to TRBJ1-5, with D perhaps matching TRBD1 (6 bases). Germline V gene data show CDR1 as MDHEN and CDR2 as SYDVKM. The CDR3 length is 14 residues. CDR3: CASSFGGGKQPQHF. The CDR3 nucleotides are TGTGCCAGCAGTTTTGGGGGGGGCAAACAGCCCCAGCATTTT.

The V call is TRBV6-5, the J call TRBJ2-3, with D possibly matching TRBD2 (6 bases). V was pared by 2 bases and J by 1 base, with 10 bases between. This CDR3 has 15 residues. Germline V gene sequence: CDR1 MNHEY, CDR2 SVGAGI. The CDR3 region is CASSYKGGRTDTQYF. The CDR3 DNA reads as TGTGCCAGCAGTTACAAAGGAGGGCGCACAGATACGCAGTATTTT.

This rearrangement joins TRBV15 to TRBJ1-1, with 11 bases that match TRBD1. The J segment lost 4 bases and the V segment lost 0 bases, leaving 4 bases of the junction unmatched. Germline V gene data show CDR1 as LNHNV and CDR2 as YYDKDF (reference sequence). The CDR3 sequence is 16 residues long. This CDR3 reads CATSRDRTGGGTEAFF. The CDR3 nucleotides read TGTGCCACCAGCAGAGACAGGACAGGGGGCGGCACTGAAGCTTTCTTT.

The rearrangement uses TRBV14 and TRBJ2-7, with TRBD2 identical over 7 bases. In germline, CDR1 is SGHDN, CDR2 FVKESK. V dropped 1 base and J dropped 3; count of bases not matched to a gene: 18. This CDR3 comprises 19 residues. CDR3 nucleotides: TGTGCCAGCAGCCAAGTTTACATTATTGGGGCAGCGGGATTCTACGAGCAGTACTTC. Protein: CASSQVYIIGAAGFYEQYF.

The gene calls are TRBV2 and TRBJ2-5; maybe TRBD2 (6 bases). V shed 8 bases and J shed 5 bases, with 12 bases lying between them. Germline V lookup: CDR1 SNHLY, CDR2 FYNNEI. This CDR3 contains 12 residues. CDR3 residues: CASQEGWETQYF. CDR3 DNA sequence: TGTGCCAGCCAGGAGGGTTGGGAGACCCAGTACTTC.

The V call is TRBV4-1, the J call TRBJ2-3, with 9 bases identical to TRBD1. Per germline, CDR1 MGHRA and CDR2 YSYEKL. V trimming: 6 bases; J trimming: 3 bases; junction bases outside the gene matches: 7. The CDR3 runs to 15 residues. The DNA for the CDR3 is TGCGCCAGCAGACGGGGACAGGGTGGAACAGATACGCAGTATTTT. It is translated as CASRRGQGGTDTQYF.

The V gene is TRBV7-9, the J gene TRBJ2-3; D is possibly TRBD1 or TRBD2 (5 bases each). Trimming left V 1 base short and J 10 bases short, with 9 bases between. The germline CDR1 and CDR2 sequences are SEHNR and FQNEAQ (reference sequence). The CDR3 consists of 12 residues. CDR3: CASSLGDGAQYF. For the CDR3, the DNA is TGTGCCAGCAGCTTAGGGGACGGGGCGCAGTATTTT.

The rearrangement links TRBV19 to TRBJ1-1, with D uncertain. Trimming shortened V by 5 bases and J by 10 bases, and 8 bases separated the two germline ends. The CDR3 contains 10 residues. CDR1 is LNHDA and CDR2 is SQIVND in the germline V gene (reference sequence). CDR3 nucleotide sequence: TGTGCCAGTAGTGACCGAGGAGCTTTCTTT. Encoded protein: CASSDRGAFF.

This clone was found once. The chain combines TRBV6-5 with TRBJ2-7; 7 bases line up with TRBD1. The CDR3 totals 12 residues. The V and J ends lost 6 bases and 5 bases, in that order; junction bases with no gene match: 4. Germline V gene data show CDR1 as MNHEY and CDR2 as SVGAGI. The CDR3 DNA is TGTGCCAGCAGCCAGACAGGGAACGAGCAGTACTTC. Its translation is CASSQTGNEQYF.

The genes are TRBV18 and TRBJ1-1; 8 nucleotides agree with TRBD1. V gave up 4 bases and J gave up 7 bases; unmatched junction bases: 5. This CDR3 region has 13 residues. Per the germline V gene, CDR1 is KGHSH and CDR2 is LQKENI. CDR3 coding DNA: TGTGCCAGCTCACTCCAGGGGGCCGTTGAAGCTTTCTTT. Translation gives CASSLQGAVEAFF.

Only one count was recorded for this clone. The chain has TRBV19 and TRBJ2-7, with 7 bases aligning to TRBD1. CDR3 length: 15 residues. Trimming took 6 bases from V and 3 from J; bases not matched to a gene: 11. The germline CDR1 and CDR2 sequences are LNHDA and SQIVND (reference sequence). The CDR3 reads CASSPSRDSFYEQYF. Here the CDR3 DNA reads TGTGCCAGTAGCCCATCCCGGGACAGCTTCTACGAGCAGTACTTC.

For this clone: This sample includes further DNA sequences coding for the same CDR3. This rearrangement joins TRBV18 to TRBJ2-7; no definite D call. This CDR3 is built from 12 residues. In germline, CDR1 is KGHSH, CDR2 LQKENI. V was shortened by 3 bases and J by 2 bases, with 5 bases between the two germline ends. CDR3 amino acids: CASSPSAYEQYF. The CDR3 DNA is TGTGCCAGCTCACCGTCAGCCTACGAGCAGTACTTC.

This clone came up once. This rearrangement joins TRBV2 to TRBJ1-1; D is ambiguous. The CDR3 covers 15 residues. Between the trimmed V and J ends, which lost 7 bases and 5 bases, there was a span of 20 bases. Germline loops: CDR1 SNHLY, CDR2 FYNNEI. CDR3 region: CASTQVEWVVTEAFF. The DNA of the CDR3 is TGTGCCAGCACCCAAGTTGAGTGGGTAGTGACTGAAGCTTTCTTT. Full variable domain (outside the CDR3, taken from reference TRBV2 and TRBJ1-1): EPEVTQTPSHQVTQMGQEVILRCVPISNHLYFYWYRQILGQKVEFLVSFYNNEISEKSEIFDDQFSVERPDGSNFTLKIRSTKLEDSAMYFCASTQVEWVVTEAFFGQGTRLTVV.